This TCR beta chain appears in the sequencing data of a study of blood T cell repertoires in COVID-19. Across the whole study: The analysed material was cDNA or gDNA that came from T cells, B-cell-depleted T cells, or PBMCs.

Repertoires were generated with immunoSEQ multiplex PCR, while TCRdb's copy carries only in-frame clones and drops some. This table has around 60,000 clones, over 60% appearing once. The V gene's germline CDR1 is MGHRA and CDR2 YSYEKL. The CDR3 consists of 13 residues. V lost 6 bases to trimming and J lost 6 bases, with 14 bases between them. Seattle patient enrollment occurred during active infection, with longitudinal follow-up thereafter. V usage is TRBV4-1 and J usage is TRBJ1-2; D uncertain. This receptor was obtained from a man between 25 and 39 years old with COVID-19, enrolled during active disease. The sequencing sample was made of peripheral blood. DNA of the CDR3: TGCGCCAGCAGGCGAGGGTTCGGGGATGGCTACACCTTC. This encodes CASRRGFGDGYTF.